The 20 T cell receptor beta chains given below trace back to one sample, sequenced in a study of T-cell memory formation after mild COVID-19 (dated by TCRdb to about 2021). Library method: 5' RACE. This sample was sequenced with an Illumina NovaSeq 6000. TCRdb passed the public sequencing reads through fastp at Q25 and MiXCR, retaining productive beta sequences. Rows with one shared CDR3 protein collapse into an entry with the most common genes and DNA. Present in this sample are about 350,000 distinct CDR3 sequences, roughly an eighth of which were seen just once. The ten most abundant clones make up about 24% of the sample. Sequencing used PBMCs or a T cell subset sorted from them (not recorded which). Receptors originate from a man between 18 and 35 years old who had mild COVID-19 (a few samples of this study predate the infection). The sample titles of this study are shuffled in the database, so cell type and time point are left out; the donor was told from shared clones.

The chain has TRBV28 and TRBJ1-2; D remains ambiguous. Per the germline V gene, CDR1 is MDHEN and CDR2 is SYDVKM. The CDR3 is 12 amino acids. Trimming removed 4 bases from V and 4 bases from J, with 7 bases in between. CDR3 protein: CASSSSIYGYTF. The CDR3 nucleotides are TGTGCCAGCAGTTCCTCGATCTATGGCTACACCTTC.

This clonotype was seen a few times. The gene calls are TRBV5-1 and TRBJ2-3; 8 bases line up with TRBD2. Trimming removed 1 base from V and 2 bases from J; junction bases left unmatched: 15. This CDR3 is built from 19 residues. CDR1 is SGHRS, CDR2 YFSETQ, per germline. CDR3 residues: CASSLWPAGATRSTDTQYF. CDR3 DNA: TGCGCCAGCAGCTTGTGGCCAGCGGGGGCCACCCGATCCACAGATACGCAGTATTTT.

The chain employs TRBV7-8 and TRBJ2-6, with D uncertain. CDR3 length: 14 residues. From germline, CDR1 is SGHVS and CDR2 FQNEAQ. V was trimmed by 5 bases and J by 3 bases, leaving 8 bases between them. The CDR3 here is CASSPALGANVLTF. The CDR3, as DNA: TGTGCCAGCAGCCCCGCCCTTGGGGCCAACGTCCTGACTTTC.

This clonotype appeared many times. The chain links TRBV11-2 to TRBJ2-5; 7 nucleotides line up with TRBD1. CDR1 is SGHAT, CDR2 FQNNGV, per germline. Losses at the gene ends were 5 bases for V and 3 bases for J; bases not matched to a gene: 12. The CDR3 runs to 16 residues. The CDR3, as DNA: TGTGCCAGCAGCCTGAGGGGGCACCGCGGAAAAGAGACCCAGTACTTC. It specifies CASSLRGHRGKETQYF.

The rearrangement links TRBV5-1 to TRBJ2-5, with 12 bases aligning to TRBD2. The germline CDR1 and CDR2 sequences are SGHRS and YFSETQ. The length of the CDR3 is 16 residues. Trimming at V came to 4 bases and at J to 5 bases, leaving 9 bases not matched to a gene. The CDR3 spells CASSIRGLAGGETQYF. The DNA for the CDR3 is TGCGCCAGCAGCATTCGAGGTCTAGCGGGGGGGGAGACCCAGTACTTC.

This chain links TRBV12-3 or TRBV12-4 with TRBJ2-5; D is unresolved. Trimming cost V 3 bases and J 2 bases, with 13 bases left between them. This CDR3 region has 15 residues. CDR3 in amino acids: CASSFSKSYQETQYF. CDR3 coding DNA: TGTGCCAGCAGTTTTTCGAAGTCCTATCAAGAGACCCAGTACTTC.

There are many counts of this clonotype. The rearrangement uses TRBV5-1 and TRBJ2-3; D unresolved. Deletions cut 3 bases from V and 0 bases from J, with 8 bases between. This CDR3 spans 14 amino acids. CDR1 SGHRS and CDR2 YFSETQ come from the germline V gene. The CDR3 protein is CASSSLPSTDTQYF. CDR3 bases: TGCGCCAGCAGCTCCCTGCCTAGCACAGATACGCAGTATTTT.

The chain recombines TRBV20-1 with TRBJ2-1; no clear D gene. The germline gives CDR1 DFQATT, CDR2 SNEGSKA (reference sequence). The CDR3 is made up of 12 amino acids. V was clipped by 4 bases and J by 5 bases, with 9 bases between them. This chain's CDR3 is CSANDRDNEQFF. DNA of the CDR3: TGCAGTGCTAACGACCGGGACAATGAGCAGTTCTTC.

This chain joins TRBV20-1 and TRBJ1-5, with a possible D match to TRBD1 (5 bases). Germline V gives CDR1 DFQATT, CDR2 SNEGSKA (reference sequence). Trimming cost V 0 bases and J 7 bases, with 13 bases left between them. This CDR3 comprises 14 residues. The CDR3 here is CSARDPGGRQPQHF. CDR3 DNA: TGCAGTGCTAGAGATCCTGGGGGTCGGCAGCCCCAGCATTTT.

This clonotype appeared many times. The chain employs TRBV19 and TRBJ2-1, with 11 bases lining up with TRBD2. The CDR3 sequence is 15 residues long. CDR1 LNHDA and CDR2 SQIVND come from the germline V gene (reference sequence). The J segment lost 8 bases and the V segment lost 9 bases, leaving 12 bases of the junction unmatched. The CDR3 loop is CASQGLAGGIYEQFF. The CDR3 DNA reads as TGTGCCAGCCAAGGTTTAGCGGGGGGGATCTATGAGCAGTTCTTC.

The chain joins TRBV12-3 or TRBV12-4 to TRBJ2-6, with D tentatively TRBD1 (6 bases). V was cut by 7 bases and J by 0 bases, with 19 bases left in between. The length of the CDR3 is 18 residues. Written as DNA, the CDR3 is TGTGCCAGCATGGAGGATTGGGGGCTGGGCTCTGGGGCCAACGTCCTGACTTTC. Its protein product is CASMEDWGLGSGANVLTF.

This clonotype was detected a few times. This rearrangement joins TRBV20-1 to TRBJ1-1; D is possibly TRBD1 (6 bases). V was shortened by 4 bases and J by 4 bases, with 16 bases between the two germline ends. Per germline, CDR1 DFQATT and CDR2 SNEGSKA (reference sequence). The CDR3 totals 14 residues. Here the CDR3 reads CSAIRGQGSTEAFF. CDR3 DNA: TGCAGTGCTATTCGGGGGCAGGGGAGCACTGAAGCTTTCTTT.

V and J are TRBV6-2 or TRBV6-3 and TRBJ1-5; no clear D gene. V was trimmed by 2 bases and J by 0 bases, leaving 8 bases between them. The CDR3 loop spans 15 amino acids. Germline CDR1 and CDR2: MNHEY and SVGEGT. CDR3 coding DNA: TGTGCCAGCAGTTACACCAAAGATAGCAATCAGCCCCAGCATTTT. Translating gives CASSYTKDSNQPQHF.

Remarks on this clonotype: A read error may explain this, as a much larger clone is one base away. V gene TRBV7-2 combines with J gene TRBJ2-2; D is undetermined. This CDR3 is built from 11 residues. Per germline, CDR1 SGHTA and CDR2 FQGNSA. CDR3 nucleotides: TGTTCCAGCAGCTTTTTGGTGGAGCTGTTTTTT. Translation: CSSSFLVELFF.

This clonotype was seen a few times. The rearrangement joins TRBV20-1 to TRBJ1-2; perhaps TRBD1 as D (5 bases). The CDR3 has 13 residues. CDR1 and CDR2 (germline): DFQATT, SNEGSKA (reference sequence). Trimming removed 6 bases at V and 8 bases at J, with 19 bases between. CDR3 protein: CSAPRRAQGGYTF. The CDR3 region has the DNA TGCAGTGCCCCCCGAAGAGCGCAGGGCGGCTACACCTTC.

Concerning this clonotype itself: As the CDR3 is not closed by the conserved phenylalanine or tryptophan, this likely results from a read error. The chain links TRBV5-1 to TRBJ1-1; D is ambiguous. The length of the CDR3 is 13 residues. With 0 bases removed from V and 6 bases from J, the gap between germline ends came to 9 bases. CDR1 SGHRS and CDR2 YFSETQ come from the germline V gene. CDR3 region: CASSLAGEPEAFY. CDR3 nucleotides: TGCGCCAGCAGCTTGGCTGGGGAACCTGAAGCTTTCTAT.

This clonotype has ten or more counts. V usage is TRBV5-1 and J usage is TRBJ2-3; D possibly corresponds to TRBD2 (7 bases). Trimming removed 3 bases from V and 4 bases from J, with 9 bases in between. The CDR3 has 13 residues. Germline V gene data show CDR1 as SGHRS and CDR2 as YFSETQ. The CDR3 sequence: CASSWEGADTQYF. The CDR3 nucleotides read TGCGCCAGCAGCTGGGAGGGGGCAGATACGCAGTATTTT.

This clonotype was observed a few times. This chain connects TRBV30 to TRBJ2-4; 8 positions agree with TRBD1. V was pared by 8 bases and J by 1 base, with 7 bases of the junction left unmatched. There are 14 residues in the CDR3. From germline, CDR1 is GTSNPN and CDR2 SVGIG (reference sequence). CDR3 residues: CAADRAFAKNIQYF. The CDR3 nucleotides are TGTGCCGCGGACAGGGCCTTCGCCAAAAACATTCAGTACTTC.

J is TRBJ1-4 and V is TRBV12-3 or TRBV12-4; TRBD1 matches at 10 bases. V shed 6 bases and J 10 bases; nucleotides not matched to a gene: 8. The CDR3 has 14 residues. The DNA of the CDR3 is TGTGCCAGCAGATCGACAGGGGGCTTCGGAAAACTGTTTTTT. Translated, it gives CASRSTGGFGKLFF.

This clonotype was found a few times. The chain couples TRBV3-1 to TRBJ1-1; 10 bases line up with TRBD1. With V trimmed by 4 bases and J by 6 bases, 2 bases remained unmatched. The germline gives CDR1 LGHDT, CDR2 YNNKEL (reference sequence). This CDR3 contains 13 residues. CDR3 residues: CASSRGQGAEAFF. Written as DNA, the CDR3 is TGTGCCAGCAGCCGAGGACAGGGGGCTGAAGCTTTCTTT.